This T cell receptor beta chain is from a study of cytomegalovirus exposure and HLA in healthy donors. With 6 bases removed from V and 4 bases from J, the gap between germline ends came to 4 bases. Germline V lookup: CDR1 SNHLY, CDR2 FYNNEI. The CDR3 is 10 residues long. Study-level points and caveats: Most likely, a cluster of highly shared sequence variants arose as a sequencing artifact.

13 Jbeta primers and 60 Vbeta primers were used for the PCR. Clones were read by immunoSEQ multiplex PCR, and TCRdb kept only the in-frame ones, dropping some. The sample lists 250,000 or so clones; around 90% were seen once. For this clone: The antigen is undetermined.

The clonotype comes from a girl aged 2-15 years in good health and CMV-seronegative. Material for sequencing was PBMCs. The chain carries TRBV2 and TRBJ2-7; the D is unclear. This chain's CDR3 is CASRQYEQYF. The CDR3 DNA follows: TGTGCCAGCAGACAATACGAGCAGTACTTC. The full variable domain, rest sourced from reference TRBV2 and TRBJ2-7, is EPEVTQTPSHQVTQMGQEVILRCVPISNHLYFYWYRQILGQKVEFLVSFYNNEISEKSEIFDDQFSVERPDGSNFTLKIRSTKLEDSAMYFCASRQYEQYFGPGTRLTVT.